A selection of T cell receptor beta chains follows, all from one sample in a study of blood T cell repertoires in COVID-19. Method: immunoSEQ multiplex PCR; TCRdb's copy keeps in-frame clones and lacks some. The sample yields over 300,000 clones, around 90% seen once. The sample consisted of peripheral blood. The receptors here all came from a man in his late teens or twenties with active or convalescent COVID-19. Each CDR3 is given without its conserved first and last residue.

j_gene: TRBJ2-7; len: 11; v_gene: TRBV12-3/TRBV12-4; CDR3aa: ASRPGVSYEQY
j_gene: TRBJ2-7; len: 12; v_gene: TRBV4-3; CDR3aa: ASSPYGAAYEQY
j_gene: TRBJ1-2; len: 11; v_gene: TRBV24-1; CDR3aa: ATGPRQGYGYT
j_gene: TRBJ2-3; len: 13; v_gene: TRBV5-6; CDR3aa: ASSPDRGVLDTQY
j_gene: TRBJ2-6; len: 15; v_gene: TRBV7-3; CDR3aa: ASSRGKSASGANVLT
j_gene: TRBJ2-3; len: 13; v_gene: TRBV5-1; CDR3aa: ASSSGTGRTDTQY
j_gene: TRBJ2-1; len: 9; v_gene: TRBV2; CDR3aa: ASSPRDEQF
j_gene: TRBJ2-7; len: 9; v_gene: TRBV6-2/TRBV6-3; CDR3aa: ASSFHYEQY
j_gene: TRBJ1-2; len: 15; v_gene: TRBV5-6; CDR3aa: ASSLINRGPLNYGYT
j_gene: TRBJ2-1; len: 13; v_gene: TRBV14; CDR3aa: ASSSGLLYPNEQF
j_gene: TRBJ2-3; len: 12; v_gene: TRBV6-5; CDR3aa: ATRPGSSTDTQY
j_gene: TRBJ1-2; len: 11; v_gene: TRBV3-1/TRBV3-2; CDR3aa: ASSQFDSLGYT
j_gene: TRBJ2-2; len: 12; v_gene: TRBV7-3; CDR3aa: ASRLEGTVGELF
j_gene: TRBJ1-1; len: 10; v_gene: TRBV29-1; CDR3aa: SGQGWNTEAF
j_gene: TRBJ1-2; len: 14; v_gene: TRBV3-1/TRBV3-2; CDR3aa: ASSQEGGEVYYGYT
j_gene: TRBJ2-1; len: 15; v_gene: TRBV9; CDR3aa: ASSVLAGVNSYNEQF
j_gene: TRBJ2-2; len: 11; v_gene: TRBV9; CDR3aa: ASSGDYTGELF
j_gene: TRBJ2-4; len: 11; v_gene: TRBV6-5; CDR3aa: ASSPDGGNIQY
j_gene: TRBJ2-7; len: 12; v_gene: TRBV7-9; CDR3aa: ASSLDRGRYEQY
j_gene: TRBJ1-6; len: 13; v_gene: TRBV6-5; CDR3aa: ASSIGDATGSPLH
j_gene: TRBJ2-2; len: 13; v_gene: TRBV7-9; CDR3aa: ASSWSFLATGELF
j_gene: TRBJ1-6; len: 13; v_gene: TRBV25-1; CDR3aa: ASSGQGEDKSPLH
j_gene: TRBJ2-2; len: 13; v_gene: TRBV6-5; CDR3aa: ASSPWTGGTGELF
j_gene: TRBJ1-1; len: 12; v_gene: TRBV5-1; CDR3aa: ASGMGGSYTEAF
j_gene: TRBJ2-7; len: 14; v_gene: TRBV5-6; CDR3aa: ASSIQTSGLSYEQY
j_gene: TRBJ2-7; len: 11; v_gene: TRBV4-3; CDR3aa: ASSRKIESEQY
j_gene: TRBJ1-5; len: 14; v_gene: TRBV6-1; CDR3aa: ASSVRWGLGDQPQH
j_gene: TRBJ1-5; len: 12; v_gene: TRBV19; CDR3aa: ASSANSYNQPQH
j_gene: TRBJ2-1; len: 10; v_gene: TRBV9; CDR3aa: ASSEEDYEQF
j_gene: TRBJ2-6; len: 13; v_gene: TRBV19; CDR3aa: ASTRQFFGANVLT
j_gene: TRBJ2-3; len: 16; v_gene: TRBV9; CDR3aa: ASSVGLAGGNLPDTQY
j_gene: TRBJ1-2; len: 14; v_gene: TRBV18; CDR3aa: ASSPGTGDLNYGYT
j_gene: TRBJ1-3; len: 15; v_gene: TRBV18; CDR3aa: ASSPPNLKQVGNTIY
j_gene: TRBJ1-2; len: 10; v_gene: TRBV12-3/TRBV12-4; CDR3aa: ASSPDRYGYT
j_gene: TRBJ2-5; len: 13; v_gene: TRBV29-1; CDR3aa: SVNRDRGSEETQY
j_gene: TRBJ2-3; len: 13; v_gene: TRBV4-1; CDR3aa: ASKIGSGTTDTQY
j_gene: TRBJ1-2; len: 12; v_gene: TRBV4-1; CDR3aa: ASSQGNKNYGYT
j_gene: TRBJ2-1; len: 11; v_gene: TRBV5-1; CDR3aa: ASSLVQDNEQF
j_gene: TRBJ2-7; len: 10; v_gene: TRBV7-9; CDR3aa: AWGQGVYEQY